Below are 4 T cell receptor beta chains sequenced from a single sample in a study of shared clonotypes between healthy human individuals. The repertoire was sequenced with immunoSEQ multiplex PCR; TCRdb's copy has only in-frame clones and lacks some. In the table there are approximately 95,000 clones, 67% of which are singletons. Specimen: memory CD8+ T cells sorted from blood. Regarding subset: CD45RO+ cells pooled with CCR7-negative TemRA cells. These receptors were taken from a man younger than 45 in good health.

V gene TRBV7-2 combines with J gene TRBJ2-1; no reliable D call. V lost 0 bases, J lost 5 bases, and 5 bases lay in between. Looked up from germline, CDR1 is SGHTA and CDR2 is FQGNSA. The CDR3 sequence is 13 residues long. The CDR3 protein is CASSLAQDNEQFF. The CDR3 DNA reads as TGTGCCAGCAGCTTAGCGCAAGACAATGAGCAGTTCTTC.

This clone was seen more than once but under ten times. This chain's CDR3 is CASSYRLAGRTQYF. CDR3 sequence (DNA): TGTGCCAGCAGTTACCGACTAGCGGGTCGGACCCAGTACTTC. The chain carries TRBV6-6 and TRBJ2-5; 10 bases line up with TRBD2. Trimming took 2 bases from V and 7 from J; bases not matched to a gene: 4. Germline V gene data show CDR1 as MNHNY and CDR2 as SVGAGI (reference sequence). The CDR3 runs 14 residues.

This clone was observed many times. Other DNA sequences of this sample code for an identical CDR3. The J gene is TRBJ1-2, the V gene TRBV6-4, with 7 bases lining up with TRBD1. The ends lost 0 bases at V and 6 bases at J; junction bases unmatched: 1. Looked up from germline, CDR1 is MRHNA and CDR2 is SNTAGT. The CDR3 extends over 13 amino acids. CDR3 DNA: TGTGCCAGCAGTGACTCGACAGGGAATGGCTACACCTTC. As protein: CASSDSTGNGYTF.

This clone was picked up one time. V and J are TRBV9 and TRBJ1-3; no definite D call. The CDR3 extends over 12 amino acids. From germline, CDR1 is SGDLS and CDR2 YYNGEE. Trimming took 3 bases from V and 3 from J, leaving 4 bases between them. CDR3 region: CASSGGGNTIYF. The CDR3 coding sequence is TGTGCCAGCAGCGGGGGTGGAAACACCATATATTTT.